This entry lists 12 T cell receptor beta chains sequenced from one sample in a study of cytomegalovirus exposure and HLA in healthy donors (dated by TCRdb to 2017 to 2019). Library generation was performed with the immunoSEQ multiplex PCR assay. A mixture of 60 forward primers for TCR Vbeta segments and 13 reverse primers for TCR Jbeta segments was used in the multiplex PCR. What TCRdb holds here is the immuneACCESS table cut down to in-frame rearrangements. Part of the clones is not present; checked against another copy, under half of the missing clones reflect an unresolved V gene, and the others are unexplained. In this sample the table shows roughly 170,000 clones, 84% of which occur a single time. Around 4.8% of the sample goes to the ten largest clones. The sequenced sample was PBMCs. The receptors derive from a girl between 5 and 17 years old in good health and CMV-seropositive.

CDR3 DNA sequence: TGTGCCAGCAGTTTATCGTTGGAGGGCTATGGCTACACCTTC. Protein: CASSLSLEGYGYTF. V gene TRBV27 combines with J gene TRBJ1-2; D remains ambiguous. CDR1 and CDR2 from the germline V gene are MNHEY and SMNVEV (reference sequence). The V and J ends lost 0 bases and 4 bases respectively, with 9 bases between them. The CDR3 spans 14 residues.

Only one count was recorded for this clone. The rearrangement uses TRBV7-4 and TRBJ1-2, with TRBD1 matching over 9 bases. CDR3 size: 16 residues. Trimming cost V 1 base and J 9 bases; bases outside gene matches: 12. From germline, CDR1 is SGHVT and CDR2 SQSDAQ. The CDR3 bases are TGTGCCAGCAGCTTAGTTAAGGACCGGGACAGGGCCAGCTACACCTTC. This sequence encodes CASSLVKDRDRASYTF.

This clone is a singleton in its sample. This chain links TRBV5-4 with TRBJ1-1; weak D call: TRBD1 (5 bases). This CDR3 has 17 amino acids. Germline assignment: CDR1 SGHNT and CDR2 YYREEE (reference sequence). V lost 1 base to trimming and J lost 0 bases, with 16 bases between them. The DNA of the CDR3 is TGTGCCAGCAGCTTGAATAAGTTCTTGGACATGAACACTGAAGCTTTCTTT. Its translation is CASSLNKFLDMNTEAFF.

In DNA form, the CDR3 reads TGTGCCAGCCATACCGGGACAGGGATTGACTATGGCTACACCTTC. Protein sequence: CASHTGTGIDYGYTF. The chain uses TRBV5-4 and TRBJ1-2; 9 bases agree with TRBD1. The CDR3 length is 15 residues. In germline, CDR1 is SGHNT, CDR2 YYREEE (reference sequence). V shed 7 bases and J 3 bases; nucleotides not matched to a gene: 10.

The chain links TRBV11-2 to TRBJ1-5, with unresolved D. CDR3 length: 13 amino acids. Trimming left V 4 bases short and J 2 bases short, with 6 bases between. CDR1 SGHAT and CDR2 FQNNGV come from the germline V gene. CDR3 loop: CASSSSGNQPQHF. The CDR3 nucleotides are TGTGCCAGCAGCTCGAGCGGCAATCAGCCCCAGCATTTT.

The rearrangement links TRBV9 to TRBJ1-1; weak D call: TRBD1 (6 bases). Germline CDR1 is SGDLS and CDR2 is YYNGEE. This CDR3 is 16 amino acids long. V was clipped by 3 bases and J by 4 bases, with 19 bases between them. The CDR3 is CASSATGTPILTEAFF. Written as DNA, the CDR3 is TGTGCCAGCAGCGCAACCGGGACACCTATCCTCACTGAAGCTTTCTTT. The full variable domain, its missing parts supplied by reference TRBV9 and TRBJ1-1, is DSGVTQTPKHLITATGQRVTLRCSPRSGDLSVYWYQQSLDQGLQFLIQYYNGEERAKGNILERFSAQQFPDLHSELNLSSLELGDSALYFCASSATGTPILTEAFFGQGTRLTVV.

The chain is built from TRBV7-9 and TRBJ2-7; D may be TRBD1 (5 bases). This CDR3 has 14 residues. Trimming took 0 bases from V and 5 from J, leaving 11 bases between them. The germline CDR1 and CDR2 sequences are SEHNR and FQNEAQ (reference sequence). The DNA for the CDR3 is TGTGCCAGCAGCTTAGCCTTAGGGGTCCACGAGCAGTACTTC. Its translation is CASSLALGVHEQYF.

This chain joins TRBV10-3 and TRBJ2-7; 10 nucleotides agree with TRBD1. Germline loops: CDR1 ENHRY, CDR2 SYGVKD. The CDR3 extends over 14 amino acids. V lost 3 bases to trimming and J lost 3 bases; unmatched junction nucleotides: 2. DNA for the CDR3: TGTGCCATCAGTGACGGGACAGGGGTCTACGAGCAGTACTTC. Translating gives CAISDGTGVYEQYF.

The chain is built from TRBV13 and TRBJ2-4; D is possibly TRBD2 (5 bases). Trimming removed 7 bases from V and 0 bases from J, with 13 bases in between. This CDR3 is 15 amino acids long. In germline, CDR1 is PRHDT, CDR2 FYEKMQ (reference sequence). The CDR3 bases are TGTGCCAGCACTTCGGGGTCCCAAGCCAAAAACATTCAGTACTTC. Its protein is CASTSGSQAKNIQYF.

The genes are TRBV5-1 and TRBJ2-5, with 11 bases fitting TRBD2. The DNA end is more similar to TRBJ2-7, so the J call may be wrong. CDR1 is SGHRS, CDR2 YFSETQ, per germline. The CDR3 is 16 residues long. DNA of the CDR3: TGCGCCAGCAGCAACCAAGGGACTAGCGGAACCTACGAGCAGTACTTC. Encoded protein: CASSNQGTSGTYEQYF.

The V call is TRBV18, the J call TRBJ2-1; 10 positions agree with TRBD2. Germline V gene data show CDR1 as KGHSH and CDR2 as LQKENI. The CDR3 has 15 amino acids. Written as DNA, the CDR3 is TGTGCTAGTGGAGCGGGGGGGCCGTCCTACAATGAGCAGTTCTTC. Amino acid sequence: CASGAGGPSYNEQFF.

This clone showed up just a few times. The chain combines TRBV27 with TRBJ2-2; no definite D call. The CDR3 is 14 amino acids. The ends were cut back, 5 bases at V and 2 bases at J, with 9 bases in the middle. Germline lookup yields CDR1 MNHEY and CDR2 SMNVEV (reference sequence). The CDR3 reads CASSNSFNTGELFF. The CDR3 DNA reads TGTGCCAGCAGTAACAGCTTTAACACCGGGGAGCTGTTTTTT.